Presented here are 30 T cell receptor beta chains from one specimen sequenced in a study of T cell changes during pregnancy in multiple sclerosis (dated by TCRdb to the late 2010s). The library was made by the immunoSEQ multiplex PCR assay. TCRdb limited this immuneACCESS table to in-frame rearrangements with V and J called. A share of clones is missing; checked studies link under half to unresolved V genes, and the rest is unexplained. This sample holds about 50,000 clones; roughly 95% were observed only once. The ten largest clonotypes hold roughly 0.33% of the sample. The specimen comprised CD4+ T cells from peripheral blood mononuclear cells, sampled in the third trimester of pregnancy. All receptors derive from a female donor with multiple sclerosis, enrolled in a pregnancy study.

The chain uses TRBV9 and TRBJ2-2; 7 positions agree with TRBD1. After removal of 4 bases from V and 5 bases from J, the junction contained 11 bases not matched to a gene. Germline V gene lookup returns CDR1 SGDLS and CDR2 YYNGEE. This CDR3 contains 16 residues. Written as DNA, the CDR3 is TGTGCCAGCAGCCCATATACAGGGGAATATACCGGGGAGCTGTTTTTT. Translation gives CASSPYTGEYTGELFF.

The CDR3 DNA is TGTGCTAGTCTGTCCCACGAGGGGGGGGCCGATCAGCCCCAGCATTTT. This translates into CASLSHEGGADQPQHF. This chain connects TRBV12-5 to TRBJ1-5, with a tentative D call TRBD1 (6 bases). The CDR3 sequence is 16 residues long. Between the trimmed V and J ends, which lost 8 bases and 5 bases, there was a span of 22 bases. Germline assignment: CDR1 LGHNT and CDR2 FRNRAP.

This chain links TRBV18 with TRBJ2-4, with D hard to call. The CDR3 length is 13 residues. The germline V gene has CDR1 KGHSH and CDR2 LQKENI. V lost 2 bases, J lost 8 bases, and 10 bases lay in between. Written as DNA, the CDR3 is TGTGCCAGCTCACCAAATACAGTTGACATTCAGTACTTC. Translation gives CASSPNTVDIQYF.

This clone appeared a single time. The J gene is TRBJ2-7, the V gene TRBV11-2; no definite D call. Germline V lookup: CDR1 SGHAT, CDR2 FQNNGV. The CDR3 is 11 residues long. Trimming cost V 4 bases and J 3 bases, with 4 bases left between them. The CDR3 DNA follows: TGTGCCAGCAGCTCCCGCTACGAGCAGTACTTC. It is translated as CASSSRYEQYF.

The chain's CDR3 is CASSPPPPLLLAGGPSSYNEQFF. As DNA, the CDR3 is TGTGCCAGCAGCCCACCTCCCCCTCTACTACTAGCGGGGGGACCGAGCTCCTACAATGAGCAGTTCTTC. The V and J genes are TRBV9 and TRBJ2-1; 12 bases match TRBD2. Trimming cost V 4 bases and J 0 bases; bases outside gene matches: 23. The germline gives CDR1 SGDLS, CDR2 YYNGEE. The length of the CDR3 is 23 residues.

The genes are TRBV7-6 and TRBJ1-2; 9 bases agree with TRBD1. V lost 5 bases to trimming and J lost 7 bases; unmatched junction nucleotides: 8. The germline V gene has CDR1 SGHVS and CDR2 FNYEAQ. The CDR3 runs 14 residues. The CDR3 region has the DNA TGTGCCAGCAGCCGGATACAGGGGGCTGGTGGCTACACCTTC. This encodes CASSRIQGAGGYTF. The whole variable domain, remainder taken from reference TRBV7-6 and TRBJ1-2, is GAGVSQSPRYKVTKRGQDVALRCDPISGHVSLYWYRQALGQGPEFLTYFNYEAQQDKSGLPNDRFSAERPEGSISTLTIQRTEQRDSAMYRCASSRIQGAGGYTFGSGTRLTVV.

This clone was observed a single time. The CDR3: CASTSGTGPTYGYTF. DNA of the CDR3: TGTGCCAGCACTTCCGGGACAGGACCGACTTATGGCTACACCTTC. The gene calls are TRBV21-1 and TRBJ1-2; the table's D call TRBD1 went unverified against the DNA. TRBV21-1 is recorded as a pseudogene. This CDR3 is built from 15 residues.

This chain connects TRBV28 to TRBJ1-6; tentative D call: TRBD1 (5 bases). CDR1 MDHEN and CDR2 SYDVKM come from the germline V gene. Trimming stripped 3 bases from V and 1 base from J, with 7 bases between. The CDR3 sequence is 15 residues long. Here the CDR3 DNA reads TGTGCCAGCAGTTTGGGACTGTCCTATAATTCACCCCTCCACTTT. It yields the protein CASSLGLSYNSPLHF.

The CDR3 spells CASSWGGLKAFF. The DNA for the CDR3 is TGTGCCAGCAGCTGGGGGGGGCTCAAAGCTTTCTTT. The rearrangement joins TRBV5-8 to TRBJ1-1, with D possibly TRBD1 on 6 matching bases. The V gene's germline CDR1 is SGHTS and CDR2 YDEGEE. V lost 3 bases, J lost 9 bases, and 12 bases lay in between. This CDR3 has 12 amino acids.

This clone has a handful of counts. This chain joins TRBV19 and TRBJ1-1; D remains ambiguous. V lost 5 bases to trimming and J lost 0 bases, with 19 bases between them. Germline CDR1 LNHDA, CDR2 SQIVND (reference sequence). This CDR3 has 17 residues. CDR3 region: CASSFDPTGVMNTEAFF. Here the CDR3 DNA reads TGTGCCAGTAGTTTCGACCCCACCGGGGTAATGAACACTGAAGCTTTCTTT.

This rearrangement joins TRBV28 to TRBJ1-5; 7 bases map to TRBD1. V lost 5 bases and J lost 6; bases outside the gene matches: 13. From germline, CDR1 is MDHEN and CDR2 SYDVKM. The CDR3 is made up of 16 amino acids. The chain's CDR3 is CASSPEQGIMSQPQHF. The CDR3 DNA reads TGTGCCAGCAGTCCAGAACAGGGGATTATGAGTCAGCCCCAGCATTTT.

The chain recombines TRBV5-4 with TRBJ1-6; the D is unclear. V lost 3 bases, J lost 10 bases, and 11 bases lay in between. The CDR3 is 13 residues long. Looked up from germline, CDR1 is SGHNT and CDR2 is YYREEE (reference sequence). The CDR3 protein is CASSSGSKSPLHF. CDR3 nucleotide sequence: TGTGCCAGCAGCTCCGGGTCAAAATCACCCCTCCACTTT.

J is TRBJ1-5 and V is TRBV6-4, with D possibly being TRBD1 (5 bases). Per the germline V gene, CDR1 is MRHNA and CDR2 is SNTAGT. The CDR3 length is 18 residues. V was shortened by 5 bases and J by 1 base, with 21 bases between the two germline ends. The CDR3 nucleotides are TGTGCCAGCAGTACTTACTCATCCAGGGAGGGGAGCAATCAGCCCCAGCATTTT. Translation: CASSTYSSREGSNQPQHF.

J is TRBJ2-2 and V is TRBV5-8, with 7 bases matching TRBD1. Germline values: CDR1 SGHTS, CDR2 YDEGEE. The CDR3 extends over 15 amino acids. Losses at the gene ends were 4 bases for V and 8 bases for J; bases not matched to a gene: 11. The CDR3 loop is CASSQTGLYSGELFF. The CDR3 DNA follows: TGTGCCAGCAGCCAGACAGGGTTGTATTCGGGGGAGCTGTTTTTT.

The J gene is TRBJ1-5, the V gene TRBV28; 10 nucleotides agree with TRBD1. The CDR3 spans 18 residues. From germline, CDR1 is MDHEN and CDR2 SYDVKM. The V and J ends lost 5 bases and 1 base, in that order; junction bases with no gene match: 11. CDR3 DNA: TGTGCCAGCAGTCGCCTGGGACAGGGGTTTTTCAGCAATCAGCCCCAGCATTTT. The encoded protein is CASSRLGQGFFSNQPQHF.

The V gene is TRBV7-9, the J gene TRBJ1-6, with 7 bases identical to TRBD1. Trimming at V came to 1 base and at J to 9 bases, leaving 3 bases not matched to a gene. CDR3 length equals 14 residues. Germline CDR1 and CDR2: SEHNR and FQNEAQ (reference sequence). CDR3 DNA: TGTGCCAGCAGCTTAGGGCAGGGGGGTTCACCCCTCCACTTT. Its translation: CASSLGQGGSPLHF.

V usage is TRBV30 and J usage is TRBJ1-6, with D possibly TRBD1 on 5 matching bases. V shed 0 bases and J shed 10 bases, with 16 bases lying between them. Germline-derived CDR1 and CDR2 are GTSNPN and SVGIG (reference sequence). The CDR3 runs 15 residues. CDR3 sequence reads: CAWSVPGGRDSPLHF. CDR3 DNA: TGTGCCTGGAGTGTACCGGGAGGGCGGGACTCACCCCTCCACTTT.

This sequence joins TRBV29-1 and TRBJ2-7; 11 bases are shared with TRBD1. The CDR3 has 12 residues. After removal of 7 bases from V and 3 bases from J, the junction contained 2 bases not matched to a gene. Germline V gene lookup returns CDR1 SQVTM and CDR2 ANQGSEA. CDR3: CSAGTGGYEQYF. The CDR3 DNA is TGCAGCGCCGGGACAGGGGGCTACGAGCAGTACTTC.

This chain connects TRBV18 to TRBJ2-1; 7 bases align to TRBD2. Germline loops: CDR1 KGHSH, CDR2 LQKENI. The CDR3 consists of 14 residues. V was pared by 2 bases and J by 7 bases, with 5 bases of the junction left unmatched. The CDR3 region is CASSPGEGWNEQFF. CDR3 bases: TGTGCCAGCTCACCAGGGGAGGGATGGAATGAGCAGTTCTTC.

The chain links TRBV7-2 to TRBJ2-5, with TRBD2 identical over 7 bases. The CDR3 length is 15 residues. Germline values: CDR1 SGHTA, CDR2 FQGNSA. V was clipped by 5 bases and J by 3 bases; unmatched bases: 9. CDR3 nucleotide sequence: TGTGCCAGCAGCCGTCTTTGGGGGGGGGAAGAGACCCAGTACTTC. It is translated as CASSRLWGGEETQYF.

This clone was recorded once. J is TRBJ2-7 and V is TRBV6-1; perhaps TRBD1 as D (6 bases). The CDR3 spans 14 residues. Germline assignment: CDR1 MNHNS and CDR2 SASEGT. The V end was cut by 2 bases, the J end by 2 bases, with 10 bases between. The CDR3 spells CASSETRGAYEQYF. Here the CDR3 DNA reads TGTGCCAGCAGTGAAACCAGGGGCGCCTACGAGCAGTACTTC.

The chain uses TRBV4-1 and TRBJ2-3, with unresolved D. Trimming pared 3 bases from V and 4 bases from J, leaving 11 bases between. This CDR3 has 14 residues. Per the germline V gene, CDR1 is MGHRA and CDR2 is YSYEKL. CDR3 region: CASSQRLVADTQYF. For the CDR3, the DNA is TGCGCCAGCAGCCAGCGGCTGGTAGCAGATACGCAGTATTTT.

The rearrangement links TRBV7-8 to TRBJ1-2; 11 bases match TRBD1. The CDR3 covers 15 residues. Germline-derived CDR1 and CDR2 are SGHVS and FQNEAQ. With V trimmed by 2 bases and J by 5 bases, 4 bases remained unmatched. The CDR3 protein is CASSLTGTGGYGYTF. The CDR3 region has the DNA TGTGCCAGCAGCTTAACCGGGACAGGGGGATATGGCTACACCTTC.

The J gene is TRBJ1-2, the V gene TRBV5-4; TRBD1 matches at 8 bases. The CDR3 is 14 residues long. Germline CDR1 SGHNT, CDR2 YYREEE (reference sequence). J lost 5 bases, V lost 4 bases, and 7 bases had no gene match. CDR3 bases: TGTGCCAGCAGCCCGACAGGGGCTTCTTATGGCTACACCTTC. Translating gives CASSPTGASYGYTF.

The V and J genes are TRBV28 and TRBJ1-2, with 10 bases identical to TRBD1. Trimming at V came to 6 bases and at J to 8 bases, leaving 6 bases not matched to a gene. This CDR3 contains 13 residues. Germline assignment: CDR1 MDHEN and CDR2 SYDVKM. The CDR3 spells CASRRQGAEGYTF. The CDR3 coding sequence is TGTGCCAGCAGGCGACAGGGGGCAGAAGGCTACACCTTC.

The rearrangement links TRBV5-1 to TRBJ2-2, with 11 nucleotides matching TRBD2. Trimming cost V 4 bases and J 6 bases; bases outside gene matches: 5. Germline V CDR1 and CDR2: SGHRS, YFSETQ. CDR3 length: 15 amino acids. The CDR3 DNA follows: TGCGCCAGCAGCGTTAGCGGGGGGGCCTCCGGGGAGCTGTTTTTT. This gives the protein CASSVSGGASGELFF.

The genes are TRBV5-1 and TRBJ2-5, with 8 bases lining up with TRBD1. The J segment lost 3 bases and the V segment lost 4 bases, leaving 2 bases of the junction unmatched. This CDR3 is built from 13 residues. The V gene's germline CDR1 is SGHRS and CDR2 YFSETQ. CDR3 nucleotides: TGCGCCAGCAGCGTGGACAGGGAAGAGACCCAGTACTTC. This codes for CASSVDREETQYF.

The chain is built from TRBV5-1 and TRBJ2-5, with TRBD1 matching 7 bases. The V gene end was trimmed by 4 bases and the J gene end by 1 base; junction bases not matched to a gene: 7. The CDR3 runs 15 residues. In germline, CDR1 is SGHRS, CDR2 YFSETQ. This CDR3 reads CASSPRAGGQETQYF. The DNA for the CDR3 is TGCGCCAGCAGCCCCAGGGCAGGGGGCCAAGAGACCCAGTACTTC.

The gene calls are TRBV9 and TRBJ2-6; D possibly corresponds to TRBD2 (5 bases). The CDR3 is made up of 16 amino acids. V was cut by 3 bases and J by 2 bases, with 12 bases left in between. Germline lookup yields CDR1 SGDLS and CDR2 YYNGEE. The CDR3 coding sequence is TGTGCCAGCAGCGCGCCCCACGGGGCTGGGGCCAACGTCCTGACTTTC. Its translation: CASSAPHGAGANVLTF.

This chain links TRBV29-1 with TRBJ1-1; 10 nucleotides agree with TRBD1. Germline V lookup: CDR1 SQVTM, CDR2 ANQGSEA. The length of the CDR3 is 14 residues. V shed 5 bases, J shed 3 bases, and the junction held 6 bases outside the gene matches. CDR3: CSVINGQGDTEAFF. The CDR3 nucleotides are TGCAGCGTTATTAACGGACAGGGGGACACTGAAGCTTTCTTT.